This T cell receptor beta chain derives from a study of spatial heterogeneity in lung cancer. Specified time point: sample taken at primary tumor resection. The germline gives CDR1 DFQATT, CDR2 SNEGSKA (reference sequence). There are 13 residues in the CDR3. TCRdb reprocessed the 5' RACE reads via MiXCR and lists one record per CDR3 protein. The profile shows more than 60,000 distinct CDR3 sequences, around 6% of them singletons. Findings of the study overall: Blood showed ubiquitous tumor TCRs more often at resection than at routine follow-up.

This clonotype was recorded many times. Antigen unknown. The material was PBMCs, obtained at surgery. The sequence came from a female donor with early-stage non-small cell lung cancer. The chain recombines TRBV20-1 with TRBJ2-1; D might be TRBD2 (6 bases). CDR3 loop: CRGMGGAYNEQFF. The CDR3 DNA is TGCAGGGGAATGGGGGGAGCCTACAATGAGCAGTTCTTC.